This T cell receptor (beta chain) comes out of a study of identical twins. General study points: Beta out-of-frame sequences displayed a weaker excess of sharing between twins. In cord blood, abundant beta clonotypes had fewer insertions; memory showed no trend.

All donors were healthy Caucasians. Germline V CDR1 and CDR2: DFQATT, SNEGSKA (reference sequence). The CDR3 totals 15 residues. Trimming removed 7 bases from V and 7 bases from J, with 25 bases in between. TCRdb reprocessed the 5' RACE reads via MiXCR and lists one record per CDR3 protein. The data show some 260,000 distinct CDR3 sequences, with over 12% seen just once and 8.8% held by the top ten. Worth noting for this clonotype: The target antigen is unknown.

The clonotype comes from a woman aged 18-29 years in good health. Sample: memory (CD45RO+) T cells sorted from blood. The J gene is TRBJ1-1, the V gene TRBV20-1, with a weak D call TRBD1 (5 bases). Here the CDR3 DNA reads TGCAGTGGAGTGGAGCTGCGAGGGGTTAGTGATGAAGCTTTCTTT. It encodes CSGVELRGVSDEAFF.